The entry below gives a single T cell receptor beta chain sequence along with its context. Its antigen is unidentified. The sample is drawn from a study of post-analysis software for immune sequencing data. General study points: The five TRBV segments detected at higher frequency in patients than in controls included TRBV5-6, TRBV5-1 and TRBV20-1. Among multiple sclerosis patients, normalized Chao1 diversity was significantly below that of controls. Samples from a shared batch, those prepared together, strongly co-clustered by F measure.

Germline lookup yields CDR1 MNHEY and CDR2 SVGAGI. Trimming cost V 0 bases and J 1 base, with 12 bases left between them. This CDR3 comprises 16 residues. Unique molecular identifiers tagged the TCR beta cDNA libraries. MiXCR, run by TCRdb on the PCR reads, gives a single entry per CDR3 protein. The sample consists of more than 450,000 distinct CDR3 sequences, 40% to 50% of them appearing once. The chain joins TRBV6-5 to TRBJ1-1; no reliable D call. Sequenced input: blood. The source is a girl aged 5 to 17 with multiple sclerosis. The CDR3 reads CASSYSYPTGNTEAFF. CDR3 in DNA: TGTGCCAGCAGTTACTCCTACCCCACGGGGAACACTGAAGCTTTCTTT.